Following are 4 T cell receptor beta chains from one sample sequenced in a study of T cells in localized non-small cell lung cancer (dated by TCRdb to 2020 to 2021). Library method: the immunoSEQ multiplex PCR assay. What TCRdb holds here is the immuneACCESS table cut down to in-frame rearrangements. Part of the clones is not present; checked against another copy, under half of the missing clones reflect an unresolved V gene, and the others are unexplained. In this sample the table shows 4,500 to 6,000 clones, 32% of which occur a single time. The biggest ten clones account for roughly a tenth of the sample. Sequencing was performed on lung tumor tissue, taken before any cancer treatment. Source of these receptors: a woman aged 40-75 years with stage II squamous cell lung carcinoma.

CDR3 DNA sequence: TGCGCCAGCAGACAAACGGGCCCTACGTACCAAGAGACCCAGTACTTC. Amino acid sequence: CASRQTGPTYQETQYF. V gene TRBV23-1 combines with J gene TRBJ2-5, with D unresolved. TRBV23-1 is placed among ORFs of uncertain function. The CDR3 contains 16 residues. Between the trimmed V and J ends, which lost 6 bases and 0 bases, there was a span of 17 bases.

This clone was counted only a few times. The V gene is TRBV11-3, the J gene TRBJ1-1, with D possibly being TRBD1 (5 bases). Trimming shortened V by 3 bases and J by 4 bases, and 12 bases separated the two germline ends. Germline V gene sequence: CDR1 SGHNT, CDR2 YENEEA. The CDR3 spans 14 residues. The CDR3 DNA reads TGTGCCAGCAGCTTGGGGGGTGAGGGCACTGAAGCTTTCTTT. It specifies CASSLGGEGTEAFF.

The V call is TRBV11-3, the J call TRBJ1-1; 11 bases map to TRBD1. Germline V gene sequence: CDR1 SGHNT, CDR2 YENEEA. V gave up 4 bases and J gave up 0 bases; unmatched junction bases: 10. This CDR3 contains 18 residues. This chain's CDR3 is CASSYIGTGGALNTEAFF. For the CDR3, the DNA is TGTGCCAGCAGCTATATTGGGACAGGGGGAGCATTGAACACTGAAGCTTTCTTT.

CDR3 nucleotides: TGTGCCAGCAGCTTGTGGGTCAGCCCGTTATTCGAGCAGTACTTC. Amino acid sequence: CASSLWVSPLFEQYF. This chain connects TRBV11-3 to TRBJ2-7; D uncertain. This CDR3 contains 15 residues. Germline V CDR1 and CDR2: SGHNT, YENEEA. The ends were cut back, 3 bases at V and 6 bases at J, with 18 bases in the middle. Full variable domain (outside the CDR3, taken from reference TRBV11-3 and TRBJ2-7): EAGVVQSPRYKIIEKKQPVAFWCNPISGHNTLYWYLQNLGQGPELLIRYENEEAVDDSQLPKDRFSAERLKGVDSTLKIQPAELGDSAVYLCASSLWVSPLFEQYFGPGTRLTVT.